Below, 31 T cell receptor beta chains from the same sample are listed, as sequenced in a study of blood T cell repertoires in COVID-19. Clones were sequenced by immunoSEQ multiplex PCR, and TCRdb holds only the in-frame ones, with some missing. The table lists about 88,000 clones, over 70% of them singletons. The sequencing input was peripheral blood. All receptors derive from a man older than 75 with acute or convalescent COVID-19.

DNA for the CDR3: TGTGCCAGCAGCACAAGAGGGCTCCAACCTAACTATGGCTACACCTTC. This encodes CASSTRGLQPNYGYTF. This chain links TRBV11-3 with TRBJ1-2, with no clear D. The CDR3 contains 16 residues. CDR1 is SGHNT and CDR2 is YENEEA in the germline V gene. V was shortened by 5 bases and J by 0 bases, with 16 bases between the two germline ends.

The rearrangement joins TRBV5-1 to TRBJ2-5; 8 bases match TRBD2. The junction had 14 bases not matched to a gene; V was cut back by 5 bases and J by 2 bases. Germline CDR1 and CDR2: SGHRS and YFSETQ. The CDR3 is 17 amino acids. The CDR3 DNA reads as TGCGCCAGCAGTCTCGGGGGGGCTAGCGGACCTCAAGAGACCCAGTACTTC. Translating it yields CASSLGGASGPQETQYF.

The gene calls are TRBV6-5 and TRBJ1-3, with 7 bases identical to TRBD1. The CDR3 runs 14 residues. The V gene end was trimmed by 6 bases and the J gene end by 0 bases; junction bases not matched to a gene: 2. CDR1 is MNHEY, CDR2 SVGAGI, per germline. The CDR3 here is CASSGTASGNTIYF. CDR3 bases: TGTGCCAGCAGCGGGACAGCCTCTGGAAACACCATATATTTT.

The rearrangement links TRBV29-1 to TRBJ1-3; TRBD1 matches at 7 bases. CDR1 and CDR2 (germline): SQVTM, ANQGSEA. There are 12 residues in the CDR3. V dropped 6 bases and J dropped 5; count of bases not matched to a gene: 4. As DNA, the CDR3 is TGCAGCGTCCAGGGACAGCGAAACACCATATATTTT. Its protein product is CSVQGQRNTIYF. Full variable domain (rest looked up from reference TRBV29-1 and TRBJ1-3): SAVISQKPSRDICQRGTSLTIQCQVDSQVTMMFWYRQQPGQSLTLIATANQGSEATYESGFVIDKFPISRPNLTFSTLTVSNMSPEDSSIYLCSVQGQRNTIYFGEGSWLTVV.

The chain has TRBV9 and TRBJ1-4, with unresolved D. This CDR3 is 14 amino acids long. Germline V lookup: CDR1 SGDLS, CDR2 YYNGEE. V shed 3 bases and J shed 11 bases, with 17 bases lying between them. For the CDR3, the DNA is TGTGCCAGCAGCGGAGGAGTCAGCCAGAAGAAACTGTTTTTT. The encoded protein is CASSGGVSQKKLFF.

The chain carries TRBV7-3 and TRBJ2-1, with 8 nucleotides matching TRBD1. The J segment lost 2 bases and the V segment lost 3 bases, leaving 3 bases of the junction unmatched. The CDR3 spans 15 residues. The germline gives CDR1 SGHTA, CDR2 FQGTGA. DNA for the CDR3: TGTGCCAGCAGCTTCCAGGGGGCGACCTACAATGAGCAGTTCTTC. It specifies CASSFQGATYNEQFF. Complete variable domain (other parts from reference TRBV7-3 and TRBJ2-1): GAGVSQTPSNKVTEKGKYVELRCDPISGHTALYWYRQSLGQGPEFLIYFQGTGAADDSGLPNDRFFAVRPEGSVSTLKIQRTERGDSAVYLCASSFQGATYNEQFFGPGTRLTVL.

This chain joins TRBV6-2 or TRBV6-3 and TRBJ1-2, with D possibly being TRBD1 (5 bases). The CDR3 has 14 residues. V was pared by 5 bases and J by 4 bases, with 14 bases between. Germline-derived CDR1 and CDR2 are MNHEY and SVGEGT. The CDR3 region is CASSPRTGVYGYTF. In nucleotides, the CDR3 is TGTGCCAGCAGTCCGAGAACGGGGGTCTATGGCTACACCTTC.

This sequence joins TRBV3-1 (or the pseudogene TRBV3-2) and TRBJ2-2; possibly TRBD1 for D (6 bases). This CDR3 comprises 17 residues. The V and J ends lost 1 base and 4 bases respectively, with 16 bases between them. Germline-derived CDR1 and CDR2 are LGHDT and YNNKEL (reference sequence). As DNA, the CDR3 is TGTGCCAGCAGCCAAGCTGACAGGTGGTTAGGCACCGGGGAGCTGTTTTTT. The encoded protein is CASSQADRWLGTGELFF.

There are a few counts of this clone. The chain employs TRBV5-6 and TRBJ1-2; the D is unclear. The CDR3 covers 14 residues. The ends were cut back, 0 bases at V and 7 bases at J, with 13 bases in the middle. Germline V gene lookup returns CDR1 SGHDT and CDR2 YYEEEE. The CDR3, as DNA: TGTGCCAGCAGCTTGGATGCGTGGGAGTCTGGCTACACCTTC. It translates to CASSLDAWESGYTF.

V usage is TRBV5-4 and J usage is TRBJ1-2, with D possibly being TRBD1 (6 bases). The V and J ends lost 3 bases and 7 bases respectively, with 13 bases between them. CDR3 length: 13 residues. The germline V gene encodes CDR1 SGHNT and CDR2 YYREEE (reference sequence). The CDR3 sequence is CASSSQTGSGYTF. DNA of the CDR3: TGTGCCAGCAGCTCCCAAACAGGGAGTGGCTACACCTTC. Full variable domain (rest looked up from reference TRBV5-4 and TRBJ1-2): ETGVTQSPTHLIKTRGQQVTLRCSSQSGHNTVSWYQQALGQGPQFIFQYYREEENGRGNFPPRFSGLQFPNYSSELNVNALELDDSALYLCASSSQTGSGYTFGSGTRLTVV.

V and J are TRBV5-1 and TRBJ2-1; 8 positions agree with TRBD2. Germline CDR1 is SGHRS and CDR2 is YFSETQ. The CDR3 has 16 amino acids. V was pared by 4 bases and J by 3 bases, with 9 bases of the junction left unmatched. Here the CDR3 DNA reads TGCGCCAGCAGCCTGGGGGGACTAGAAGTCTACAATGAGCAGTTCTTC. This codes for CASSLGGLEVYNEQFF.

V is TRBV7-8 and J is TRBJ2-1, with 13 positions matching TRBD2. V gave up 4 bases and J gave up 9 bases; unmatched junction bases: 6. This CDR3 is 15 amino acids long. Germline V CDR1 and CDR2: SGHVS, FQNEAQ. The CDR3 here is CASSSGLAGVVEQFF. The CDR3 bases are TGTGCCAGCAGCTCAGGACTAGCGGGAGTCGTTGAGCAGTTCTTC. The full variable domain, its missing parts supplied by reference TRBV7-8 and TRBJ2-1, is GAGVSQSPRYKVAKRGQDVALRCDPISGHVSLFWYQQALGQGPEFLTYFQNEAQLDKSGLPSDRFFAERPEGSVSTLKIQRTQQEDSAVYLCASSSGLAGVVEQFFGPGTRLTVL.

This clone has only a few counts. The chain recombines TRBV3-1 (or the pseudogene TRBV3-2) with TRBJ1-5; no reliable D call. The CDR3 runs to 13 residues. The V end lost 1 base, the J end lost 6 bases, and 7 bases lay between the germline ends. In germline, CDR1 is LGHDT, CDR2 YNNKEL (reference sequence). The CDR3 here is CASSQGEAQPQHF. The CDR3 DNA reads TGTGCCAGCAGCCAAGGGGAGGCTCAGCCCCAGCATTTT.

This chain connects TRBV6-5 to TRBJ1-1; D is unresolved. The CDR3 has 13 residues. The V gene lost 4 bases and the J gene lost 3 bases, with 9 bases spanning the gap. Germline CDR1 reads MNHEY; CDR2 reads SVGAGI. The CDR3 here is CASSSRFHTEAFF. The CDR3 DNA follows: TGTGCCAGCAGTTCACGGTTTCACACTGAAGCTTTCTTT.

This chain joins TRBV19 and TRBJ2-1; possibly TRBD2 for D (6 bases). Trimming removed 6 bases at V and 2 bases at J, with 14 bases between. This CDR3 spans 15 amino acids. Germline values: CDR1 LNHDA, CDR2 SQIVND (reference sequence). As DNA, the CDR3 is TGTGCCAGTAGGGCCCTAACGGGAGCCTACAATGAGCAGTTCTTC. It specifies CASRALTGAYNEQFF. The full variable domain, its missing parts supplied by reference TRBV19 and TRBJ2-1, is DGGITQSPKYLFRKEGQNVTLSCEQNLNHDAMYWYRQDPGQGLRLIYYSQIVNDFQKGDIAEGYSVSREKKESFPLTVTSAQKNPTAFYLCASRALTGAYNEQFFGPGTRLTVL.

The rearrangement links TRBV7-2 to TRBJ2-2; 12 bases agree with TRBD2. Germline V gene sequence: CDR1 SGHTA, CDR2 FQGNSA. V was pared by 3 bases and J by 5 bases, with 7 bases of the junction left unmatched. The CDR3 spans 17 residues. Here the CDR3 DNA reads TGTGCCAGCAGCTTGGGACTAGCGGGCTTCCGAACCGGGGAGCTGTTTTTT. It is translated as CASSLGLAGFRTGELFF. Full variable domain (remainder filled in from reference TRBV7-2 and TRBJ2-2): GAGVSQSPSNKVTEKGKDVELRCDPISGHTALYWYRQSLGQGLEFLIYFQGNSAPDKSGLPSDRFSAERTGGSVSTLTIQRTQQEDSAVYLCASSLGLAGFRTGELFFGEGSRLTVL.

This clone has more than one count but fewer than ten. This sequence joins TRBV2 and TRBJ2-6, with 8 bases that match TRBD2. CDR3 length: 16 residues. Trimming took 7 bases from V and 1 from J; bases not matched to a gene: 6. In germline, CDR1 is SNHLY, CDR2 FYNNEI. The CDR3 DNA sequence: TGTGCCAGCACGGGGGGGCGCTTATCTGGGGCCAACGTCCTGACTTTC. Translation gives CASTGGRLSGANVLTF.

The chain uses TRBV7-8 and TRBJ2-4, with a possible D match to TRBD1 (5 bases). The V gene lost 5 bases and the J gene lost 0 bases, with 14 bases spanning the gap. The CDR3 runs 16 residues. Germline V CDR1 and CDR2: SGHVS, FQNEAQ. CDR3 sequence (DNA): TGTGCCAGCAGCCATAGCAGGGAATTAGCCAAAAACATTCAGTACTTC. It specifies CASSHSRELAKNIQYF.

The chain couples TRBV19 to TRBJ1-2; 8 nucleotides match TRBD1. This CDR3 spans 13 amino acids. J was trimmed by 2 bases and V by 8 bases; bases with no gene match: 4. CDR1 and CDR2 (germline): LNHDA, SQIVND (reference sequence). The CDR3 DNA follows: TGTGCCAGTTCGGGACAGGAGAACTATGGCTACACCTTC. Translating it yields CASSGQENYGYTF.

The chain recombines TRBV25-1 with TRBJ2-3; D might be TRBD2 (5 bases). CDR1 and CDR2 from the germline V gene are MGHDK and SYGVNS. Trimming pared 0 bases from V and 6 bases from J, leaving 13 bases between. This CDR3 region has 15 residues. As DNA, the CDR3 is TGTGCCAGCAGTGAATACGCAGCGGTGGGGGATACGCAGTATTTT. This sequence encodes CASSEYAAVGDTQYF.

This clone was observed a few times. The chain links TRBV7-3 to TRBJ1-1; no clear D. Trimming removed 2 bases from V and 8 bases from J, with 12 bases in between. The CDR3 is 13 amino acids. The germline V gene has CDR1 SGHTA and CDR2 FQGTGA. CDR3 sequence reads: CASSLSSGGEAFF. The CDR3 coding sequence is TGTGCCAGCAGCTTATCTTCCGGAGGAGAAGCTTTCTTT.

CDR3 nucleotide sequence: TGTGCCACCAGCAGAGATCTTCCGGGTCTAAGCTATGGCTACACCTTC. This translates into CATSRDLPGLSYGYTF. This chain connects TRBV15 to TRBJ1-2, with D unresolved. The CDR3 is 16 amino acids. The V and J ends lost 0 bases and 4 bases respectively, with 15 bases between them. CDR1 is LNHNV and CDR2 is YYDKDF in the germline V gene (reference sequence).

CDR3 protein: CASSTGQMNTGELFF. CDR3 bases: TGTGCCAGCAGCACGGGACAGATGAACACCGGGGAGCTGTTTTTT. The V and J genes are TRBV7-2 and TRBJ2-2, with 7 bases lining up with TRBD1. Losses at the gene ends were 5 bases for V and 1 base for J; bases not matched to a gene: 4. The CDR3 consists of 15 residues. Germline CDR1 SGHTA, CDR2 FQGNSA.

This clone was counted at least ten times. This sequence joins TRBV2 and TRBJ2-2; no definite D call. This CDR3 has 14 residues. Germline V gives CDR1 SNHLY, CDR2 FYNNEI. V was cut by 7 bases and J by 4 bases, with 13 bases left in between. CDR3 protein: CASNLASGTGELFF. CDR3 DNA sequence: TGTGCCAGCAATTTGGCGTCGGGCACCGGGGAGCTGTTTTTT.

The V and J genes are TRBV3-1 (or the pseudogene TRBV3-2) and TRBJ2-1; no reliable D call. This CDR3 is built from 11 residues. V shed 4 bases and J shed 6 bases, with 4 bases lying between them. In germline, CDR1 is LGHDT, CDR2 YNNKEL (reference sequence). The CDR3 region is CASSLRNEQFF. CDR3 nucleotide sequence: TGTGCCAGCAGCCTTCGCAATGAGCAGTTCTTC.

The chain carries TRBV11-2 and TRBJ1-4; 11 nucleotides line up with TRBD1. Germline values: CDR1 SGHAT, CDR2 FQNNGV. The CDR3 covers 15 residues. Trimming cost V 2 bases and J 7 bases; bases outside gene matches: 3. DNA of the CDR3: TGTGCCAGCAGCTTATCCGGGACAGGGGGTGAAAAACTGTTTTTT. Translated, it gives CASSLSGTGGEKLFF.

The V and J genes are TRBV11-2 and TRBJ1-1, with TRBD1 as a possible D gene (5 bases). This CDR3 is built from 13 residues. CDR1 SGHAT and CDR2 FQNNGV come from the germline V gene. V shed 0 bases and J shed 4 bases, with 6 bases lying between them. For the CDR3, the DNA is TGTGCCAGCAGCTTAGAAAGGGGCACTGAAGCTTTCTTT. It yields the protein CASSLERGTEAFF.

This chain joins TRBV9 and TRBJ1-2; 12 bases are shared with TRBD1. This CDR3 is built from 15 residues. After removal of 0 bases from V and 3 bases from J, the junction contained 0 bases not matched to a gene. In germline, CDR1 is SGDLS, CDR2 YYNGEE. CDR3 sequence (DNA): TGTGCCAGCAGCGTAGGGGACAGGGGGCACTATGGCTACACCTTC. This translates into CASSVGDRGHYGYTF.

The V gene is TRBV6-1, the J gene TRBJ1-1; 9 positions agree with TRBD1. Germline V lookup: CDR1 MNHNS, CDR2 SASEGT. V dropped 3 bases and J dropped 1; count of bases not matched to a gene: 9. This CDR3 contains 17 residues. The chain's CDR3 is CASSDPGTGKGNTEAFF. Written as DNA, the CDR3 is TGTGCCAGCAGTGATCCAGGGACAGGGAAGGGGAACACTGAAGCTTTCTTT.

This sequence joins TRBV18 and TRBJ1-6; 7 bases agree with TRBD1. The CDR3 totals 14 residues. With V trimmed by 3 bases and J by 7 bases, 3 bases remained unmatched. Germline CDR1 KGHSH, CDR2 LQKENI. The CDR3 region has the DNA TGTGCCAGCTCACCGGGACAGTGGAATTCACCCCTCCACTTT. It codes for CASSPGQWNSPLHF.

The V call is TRBV7-2, the J call TRBJ1-2; D is ambiguous. This CDR3 is 12 amino acids long. Trimming removed 5 bases at V and 8 bases at J, with 12 bases between. From germline, CDR1 is SGHTA and CDR2 FQGNSA. The CDR3 nucleotides read TGTGCCAGCAGCCCCTCCACCCGGGGCTACACCTTC. Its translation: CASSPSTRGYTF.